This T cell receptor beta chain originates from a study of shared clonotypes between healthy human individuals. Details on this clone: Other DNA sequences in the sample encode the same CDR3.

Assay: immunoSEQ multiplex PCR; the TCRdb copy retains only in-frame clones and omits some. The sample contains over 1.5 million clones, approximately 98% of which appear only once. CDR3 length: 12 residues. Germline values: CDR1 KGHSH, CDR2 LQKENI. V gave up 3 bases and J gave up 3 bases, with 3 bases separating them. This TCR was sampled from a man aged 30 to 45 in good health. Specimen: naive CD4+ T cells sorted from blood. The subset: CD45RA+ positively selected. The gene calls are TRBV18 and TRBJ1-5, with D unresolved. CDR3 in amino acids: CASSPFNQPQHF. Written as DNA, the CDR3 is TGTGCCAGCTCACCTTTCAATCAGCCCCAGCATTTT.